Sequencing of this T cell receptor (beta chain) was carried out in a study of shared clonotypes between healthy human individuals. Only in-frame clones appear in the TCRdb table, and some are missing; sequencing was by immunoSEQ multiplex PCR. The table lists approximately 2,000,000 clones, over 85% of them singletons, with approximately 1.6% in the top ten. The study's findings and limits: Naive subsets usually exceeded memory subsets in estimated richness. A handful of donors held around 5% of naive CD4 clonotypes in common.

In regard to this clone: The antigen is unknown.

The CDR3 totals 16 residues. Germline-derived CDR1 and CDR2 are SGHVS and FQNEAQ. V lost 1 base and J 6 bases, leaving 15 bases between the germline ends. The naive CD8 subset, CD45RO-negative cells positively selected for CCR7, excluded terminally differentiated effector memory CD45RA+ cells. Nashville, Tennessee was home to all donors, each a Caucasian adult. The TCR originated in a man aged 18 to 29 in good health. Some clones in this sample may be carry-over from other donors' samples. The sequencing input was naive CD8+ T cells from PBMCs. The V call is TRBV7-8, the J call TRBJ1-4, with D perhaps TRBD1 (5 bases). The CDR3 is CASSLEGPGYYEKLFF. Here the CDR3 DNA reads TGTGCCAGCAGCTTAGAAGGCCCAGGGTACTATGAAAAACTGTTTTTT.